The present T cell receptor beta chain was sequenced within a study of CD8 T cells in ankylosing spondylitis. The CDR3 extends over 14 amino acids. General study points: Certain motif variants had earlier been reported in reactive arthritis synovial fluid and blood. Among TCR beta sequences, a motif of 7 to 9 highly homologous variants appeared characteristic of ankylosing spondylitis blood. The authors reported significant enrichment of disease-linked clones in matched ankylosing spondylitis synovial fluid.

TCRdb passed the 5' RACE reads through MiXCR, listing each CDR3 protein once. The sample has fewer than 180,000 distinct CDR3 sequences, roughly 44% seen once. This clonotype has a handful of counts. Its antigen is currently unknown. At one end the junction does not follow the germline gene, possibly because of a read error. The chain employs TRBV12-3 or TRBV12-4 and TRBJ2-3; TRBD2 aligns across 9 bases. Sequenced sample: synovial fluid, either unsorted or a sorted T cell fraction (not recorded which). The receptor was derived from a male donor with ankylosing spondylitis. Here the CDR3 DNA reads TGTGCCAGCAGTCTAGCGGGGCCACGAGATACGCAGTATTTT. It encodes CASSLAGPRDTQYF.